The 2 T cell receptor beta chains given below trace back to one sample, sequenced in a study of cytomegalovirus exposure and HLA in healthy donors. Libraries were prepared by immunoSEQ multiplex PCR; TCRdb keeps only in-frame clonotypes and omits some of them. This sample has under 150,000 clones; over 85% occur once, and the top ten carry under 2%. Sequencing used PBMCs. The receptors stem from a woman aged 18-29 years in good health and CMV-seronegative.

The chain carries TRBV28 and TRBJ1-2; 7 nucleotides align to TRBD1. Germline V gene sequence: CDR1 MDHEN, CDR2 SYDVKM. The CDR3 contains 14 residues. Trimming took 6 bases from V and 1 from J; bases not matched to a gene: 5. The CDR3 reads CASSYQGVNYGYTF. Here the CDR3 DNA reads TGTGCCAGCAGCTACCAGGGGGTTAACTATGGCTACACCTTC.

V gene TRBV11-2 combines with J gene TRBJ1-2; no reliable D call. Trimming took off 5 bases at V and 5 bases at J, with 15 bases between the two ends. The germline V gene has CDR1 SGHAT and CDR2 FQNNGV. The CDR3 totals 14 residues. Here the CDR3 DNA reads TGTGCCAGCAGCCCTGGCAGGAATTCGTATGGCTACACCTTC. It yields the protein CASSPGRNSYGYTF.